The 10 T cell receptor beta chains below all came from one sample that was sequenced in a study of blood T cell repertoires in COVID-19. The table came from immunoSEQ multiplex PCR; TCRdb's copy has only in-frame clones and leaves some out. The sample consists of about 400,000 clones, approximately 85% of them appearing once. Sequencing input: PBMCs or T cells enriched from blood (not recorded which). These receptors were taken from a woman aged 35 to 49 with acute COVID-19.

The chain recombines TRBV24-1 with TRBJ2-5; TRBD2 aligns across 9 bases. The CDR3 spans 15 residues. Germline lookup yields CDR1 KGHDR and CDR2 SFDVKD. V lost 6 bases to trimming and J lost 5 bases; unmatched junction nucleotides: 9. The CDR3 DNA reads as TGTGCCACCAGTCTAGGACTAGCGTATGGCGAGACCCAGTACTTC. Protein sequence: CATSLGLAYGETQYF.

The chain is built from TRBV4-2 and TRBJ2-7, with D perhaps TRBD1 (5 bases). Trimming took 3 bases from V and 2 from J, leaving 8 bases between them. The germline CDR1 and CDR2 sequences are LGHNA and YNFKEQ. CDR3 size: 13 residues. This CDR3 is CASSQTRAYEQYF. The DNA of the CDR3 is TGTGCCAGCAGCCAGACCAGGGCCTACGAGCAGTACTTC.

The chain employs TRBV2 and TRBJ1-2, with a tentative D call TRBD1 (6 bases). V gave up 9 bases and J gave up 6 bases, with 14 bases separating them. The CDR3 sequence is 12 residues long. Germline assignment: CDR1 SNHLY and CDR2 FYNNEI. CDR3 DNA: TGTGCCAGTACTCAGGGGCCCCATGGCTACACCTTC. Translation: CASTQGPHGYTF.

This sequence joins TRBV27 and TRBJ1-3; no firm D call. This CDR3 region has 14 residues. V lost 5 bases, J lost 1 base, and 9 bases lay in between. In germline, CDR1 is MNHEY, CDR2 SMNVEV (reference sequence). CDR3 residues: CASSIGKSGNTIYF. The CDR3 DNA sequence: TGTGCCAGCAGTATCGGGAAATCTGGAAACACCATATATTTT.

CDR3 nucleotides: TGTGCCAGCAGCGTAGCTTCGGGAAACACCATATATTTT. Protein sequence: CASSVASGNTIYF. This rearrangement joins TRBV9 to TRBJ1-3, with D uncertain. The germline CDR1 and CDR2 sequences are SGDLS and YYNGEE. V dropped 0 bases and J dropped 4 bases, with 5 bases sitting between them. This CDR3 is 13 amino acids long. The variable domain in full, with the rest retrieved from reference TRBV9 and TRBJ1-3, is DSGVTQTPKHLITATGQRVTLRCSPRSGDLSVYWYQQSLDQGLQFLIQYYNGEERAKGNILERFSAQQFPDLHSELNLSSLELGDSALYFCASSVASGNTIYFGEGSWLTVV.

This chain connects TRBV7-8 to TRBJ1-1, with 8 bases identical to TRBD1. Germline assignment: CDR1 SGHVS and CDR2 FQNEAQ. The CDR3 totals 13 residues. The V and J ends lost 5 bases and 6 bases, in that order; junction bases with no gene match: 5. The CDR3 coding sequence is TGTGCCAGCAGCCCCAACAGGGGGGCTGAAGCTTTCTTT. Translating gives CASSPNRGAEAFF.

The chain links TRBV2 to TRBJ1-5; no reliable D call. Per germline, CDR1 SNHLY and CDR2 FYNNEI. This CDR3 is 15 amino acids long. V lost 7 bases, J lost 5 bases, and 18 bases lay in between. The CDR3 coding sequence is TGTGCCAGCACCGGCCTTCACGGGTCGTATCAGCCCCAGCATTTT. Its translation: CASTGLHGSYQPQHF.

This CDR3 reads CASSLRVQSNTGELFF. Here the CDR3 DNA reads TGCGCCAGCAGCTTGCGGGTCCAATCGAACACCGGGGAGCTGTTTTTT. V usage is TRBV5-1 and J usage is TRBJ2-2; no firm D call. This CDR3 region has 16 residues. Trimming removed 1 base at V and 0 bases at J, with 10 bases between. Germline CDR1 is SGHRS and CDR2 is YFSETQ.

The genes are TRBV21-1 and TRBJ1-1; whether TRBD1, the table's D call, matches the DNA was not checked. TRBV21-1 is deemed a pseudogene. The CDR3 consists of 12 residues. For the CDR3, the DNA is TGTGCCAGCAGCTACAGGGCGACTGAAGCTTTCTTT. It codes for CASSYRATEAFF.

The J gene is TRBJ2-7, the V gene TRBV7-2, with 7 bases identical to TRBD1. V was clipped by 1 base and J by 6 bases; unmatched bases: 3. CDR3 length equals 13 residues. Germline CDR1 SGHTA, CDR2 FQGNSA. CDR3: CASSLGQGLEQYF. DNA of the CDR3: TGTGCCAGCAGCTTAGGACAGGGTCTCGAGCAGTACTTC.